A selection of T cell receptor beta chains follows, all from one sample in a study of T cell clonotyping in hematopoietic cell transplantation. TCRdb keeps only in-frame clones here, not all; method: immunoSEQ multiplex PCR. The data hold around 16,000 clones, with 90% observed a single time. Sequencing was performed on peripheral blood mononuclear cells. All receptors derive from a man aged 50 to 60 in good health. Some clones in this sample may be carry-over from other donors' samples. Both conserved end residues are part of each CDR3. D genes are given only for firm matches. Rows may omit the clone size; those that give it use once, few, many or a size class.

>TRBJ2-3|-|-|TRBV7-6
TGTGCCAGCAGCTTAGAGCCGGACACAGATACGCAGTATTTT
CASSLEPDTDTQYF
>TRBJ1-4|-|-|TRBV6-5
TGTGCCAGCAGTTACTCCGGTACAACTAATGAAAAACTGTTTTTT
CASSYSGTTNEKLFF
>TRBJ1-5|-|-|TRBV2
TGTGCCAGCGGCCCCGAAAGCAATCAGCCCCAGCATTTT
CASGPESNQPQHF
>TRBJ1-1|-|-|TRBV29-1
TGCAGCGTCGGGGGGATAGGGGCTGGCACTGAAGCTTTCTTT
CSVGGIGAGTEAFF
>TRBJ1-4|-|-|TRBV15
TGTGCCACCAGCGACGGGAACGGTTATAATGAAAAACTGTTTTTT
CATSDGNGYNEKLFF
>TRBJ1-2|few|-|TRBV5-6
TGTGCCAGCAGCTCTACGAGCCTCAGGGACCCCTATGGCTACACCTTC
CASSSTSLRDPYGYTF
>TRBJ1-5|-|TRBD1|TRBV5-8
TGTGCCAGCAGCCCCGACCCCAGACAGGGGCATCAGCCCCAGCATTTT
CASSPDPRQGHQPQHF
>TRBJ1-1|-|-|TRBV5-1
TGCGCCAGCAGCGGGGGGAACACTGAAGCTTTCTTT
CASSGGNTEAFF
>TRBJ2-3|once|-|TRBV4-3
TGCGCCAGCAGCCAAGAGATAGGTAAAACAGATACGCAGTATTTT
CASSQEIGKTDTQYF
>TRBJ1-4|-|TRBD1|TRBV5-1
TGCGCCAGCAGCTTTGGGTCAGGGGGCGTCCATGAAAAACTGTTTTTT
CASSFGSGGVHEKLFF
>TRBJ2-1|once|TRBD2|TRBV6-6
TGTGCCAGCAGTTACGCGGGGGTTGAGCAGTTCTTC
CASSYAGVEQFF
>TRBJ1-6|-|-|TRBV7-8
TGTGCCAGCAGCCCTACCCGGGGAGGGCCCCTCCACTTT
CASSPTRGGPLHF
>TRBJ2-7|-|-|TRBV5-8
TGTGCCAGCAGCTTCGGCGACCCCTACGAGCAGTACTTC
CASSFGDPYEQYF
>TRBJ1-1|-|TRBD1|TRBV30
TGTGCCTGGCTCGGACAGGGTTGGACTGAAGCTTTCTTT
CAWLGQGWTEAFF
>TRBJ2-5|-|TRBD1|TRBV5-6
TGTGCCAGCAGCCTGGGACAGGGGGCTTGGGAGACCCAGTACTTC
CASSLGQGAWETQYF
>TRBJ2-7|-|-|TRBV30
TGTGCCTGGGCAGGGTTTTACGAGCAGTACTTC
CAWAGFYEQYF
>TRBJ2-7|once|-|TRBV30
TGTGCCTGGAGTGATTCCCCCTGGGGGTACGAGCAGTACTTC
CAWSDSPWGYEQYF
>TRBJ1-1|once|-|TRBV2
TGTGCCAGCAGTGAATCCCCCCAGCCTGGCGTAGCTTTCTTT
CASSESPQPGVAFF
>TRBJ1-5|few|-|TRBV7-2
TGTGCCAGCAGCCAAGTGGGGGGCAATCAGCCCCAGCATTTT
CASSQVGGNQPQHF
>TRBJ1-2|-|-|TRBV9
TGTGCCAGCAGCGAGCAGGGTACTGGCTACACCTTC
CASSEQGTGYTF
>TRBJ1-1|-|TRBD1|TRBV2
TGTGCCCGCGACAGGGCTACAATGAACACTGAAGCTTTCTTT
CARDRATMNTEAFF
>TRBJ2-7|-|TRBD1|TRBV30
TGTGCCTGGAGAGCTACAGGGGGCCTGTTCAACGAGCAGTACTTC
CAWRATGGLFNEQYF
>TRBJ2-5|-|TRBD2|TRBV7-2
TGTGCCAGCAGCCTACAGCCGATCAGCGGGGTTGAGACCCAGTACTTC
CASSLQPISGVETQYF
>TRBJ2-7|-|TRBD2|TRBV4-2
TGTGCCAGCAGCCAAGCGGGGGGGCCTAGGTACGAGCAGTACTTC
CASSQAGGPRYEQYF
>TRBJ2-5|once|-|TRBV30
TGTGCCTGGAGTGTCCAGCAAGAGACCCAGTACTTC
CAWSVQQETQYF
>TRBJ2-7|-|-|TRBV5-1
TGCGCCAGCAGCTTGGGTCGTGACTCCTACGGGCAGTACTTC
CASSLGRDSYGQYF
>TRBJ1-6|-|-|TRBV2
TGTGCCAGCAGTGAAGAGCAGGGAAATTCACCCCTCCACTTT
CASSEEQGNSPLHF
>TRBJ1-5|-|-|TRBV7-2
TGTGCCAGCAGCTTAGCGGTGTATAGCAATCAGCCCCAGCATTTT
CASSLAVYSNQPQHF
>TRBJ2-5|-|-|TRBV7-2
TGTGCCAGCAGCTTTAAAGAGACCCAGTACTTC
CASSFKETQYF
>TRBJ2-7|-|-|TRBV2
TGTGCCAGCAGTGAAGCCGTCAGGATGCAGTACTTC
CASSEAVRMQYF
>TRBJ1-2|-|TRBD1|TRBV6-1
TGTGCCAGCAGTCCACAGGGGGGCTCTCCCTATGGCTACACCTTC
CASSPQGGSPYGYTF
>TRBJ1-5|-|-|TRBV7-8
TGTGCCAGCAGCCCTAGGGGGGGGAGCAATCAGCCCCAGCATTTT
CASSPRGGSNQPQHF
>TRBJ1-2|-|-|TRBV7-3
TGTGCCAGCAGCACCAGGGGCAACTATGGCTACACCTTC
CASSTRGNYGYTF
>TRBJ1-2|-|-|TRBV2
TGTGCCAGCAGTGAGGACGGGGGGGGGTACTATGGCTACACCTTC
CASSEDGGGYYGYTF
>TRBJ2-7|-|-|TRBV29-1
TGCAGCGTTGAAGTCCCGACCCGGAGCGAGCAGTACTTC
CSVEVPTRSEQYF
>TRBJ1-5|once|-|TRBV28
TGTGCCAGCACTGGGAACGATCAGCCCCAGCATTTT
CASTGNDQPQHF
>TRBJ1-4|-|-|TRBV30
TGTGCCTGGAGTGTTGGGGGGCAGGATGAAAAACTGTTTTTT
CAWSVGGQDEKLFF
>TRBJ2-7|once|TRBD1|TRBV28
TGTGCCAGCCGAGAAACGGGACAGGGCCACGAGCAGTACTTC
CASRETGQGHEQYF
>TRBJ1-6|once|-|TRBV9
TGTGCCAGCAGCTACAATACGGGTTATAATTCACCCCTCCACTTT
CASSYNTGYNSPLHF
>TRBJ2-5|-|-|TRBV5-4
TGTGCCAGCAGCCGGTCGGGGGGCGAGGGGGAGACCCAGTACTTC
CASSRSGGEGETQYF
>TRBJ1-3|few|TRBD1|TRBV30
TGTGCCTGGGGGACAGGCTCTGGAAACACCATATATTTT
CAWGTGSGNTIYF
>TRBJ2-3|-|-|TRBV11-3
TGTGCCAGCACCCGAATGGCTAGAACAAAGGGCACAGATACGCAGTATTTT
CASTRMARTKGTDTQYF
>TRBJ1-1|-|-|TRBV29-1
TGCAGCGATGGGGGGCCCTCGAACACTGAAGCTTTCTTT
CSDGGPSNTEAFF
>TRBJ1-1|-|-|TRBV5-8
TGTGCCAGCAGCGCTGGACAGAACACTGAAGCTTTCTTT
CASSAGQNTEAFF
>TRBJ2-5|once|-|TRBV5-1
TGCGCCAGCAGCACGAAATTAGGGTTGGAGACCCAGTACTTC
CASSTKLGLETQYF
>TRBJ2-7|-|TRBD1|TRBV6-1
TGTGCCAGCAGAAACCCCGGGACAGGGAGCTACGAGCAGTACTTC
CASRNPGTGSYEQYF
>TRBJ1-2|-|-|TRBV30
TGTGCCTGGAAGGGTCGTGGCTACACCTTC
CAWKGRGYTF
>TRBJ1-4|-|TRBD1|TRBV5-1
TGCGCCAGCAGCTCAACCGGGACAGGGTCTGAAAAACTGTTTTTT
CASSSTGTGSEKLFF
>TRBJ1-2|-|TRBD1|TRBV5-6
TGTGCCAGCAGCTTCGGTCCAGGACAGGCTAACTATGGCTACACCTTC
CASSFGPGQANYGYTF
>TRBJ1-1|few|-|TRBV6-5
TGTGCCAGCAGTTACTTCGACAGGAGCACTGAAGCTTTCTTT
CASSYFDRSTEAFF
>TRBJ1-4|-|-|TRBV6-5
TGTGCCAGCAGTAACGGGCTTCGCAATGAAAAACTGTTTTTT
CASSNGLRNEKLFF
>TRBJ1-4|-|TRBD1|TRBV6-5
TGTGCCAGCAGGCGACAGGGGGCATCTAATGAAAAACTGTTTTTT
CASRRQGASNEKLFF
>TRBJ2-6|-|TRBD1|TRBV29-1
TGCAGCGTCTCCGGGACAGGGACCTTCTCTGGGGCCAACGTCCTGACTTTC
CSVSGTGTFSGANVLTF
>TRBJ2-3|-|-|TRBV4-1
TGCGCCAGCAGCCAAGATGGGGTGGGGCTCGGGGATACGCAGTATTTT
CASSQDGVGLGDTQYF
>TRBJ1-4|-|-|TRBV4-1
TGCGCCAGCAGCCAGTGGACGGGTCAAAATGAAAAACTGTTTTTT
CASSQWTGQNEKLFF